This T cell receptor (beta chain) was sequenced for a study of CD8 T cells in Susac syndrome. Negative isolation was used for CD8+ and CD4+ T cells and FACS enrichment for TEMRA cells. Study-level results: It was acknowledged in the study that the number of individuals who were included in its TCR sequencing and HLA analysis was relatively small.

A note on this clonotype: Its antigen remains unidentified.

After extraction with the RNeasy kit, about 0.5 to 1 ug of the RNA was reverse transcribed using random hexamers. The amplification used immunoSEQ multiplex PCR on TCR beta CDR3; it spanned 54 Vbeta and 13 Jbeta. From the immunoSEQ multiplex PCR reads, TCRdb called clonotypes with MiXCR, one entry per CDR3 protein. The sample comprises approximately 170,000 distinct CDR3 sequences, approximately 94% of which are singletons, and roughly 0.099% rests with the top ten. The V gene end was trimmed by 1 base and the J gene end by 4 bases; junction bases not matched to a gene: 4. The CDR3 is made up of 15 amino acids. Germline CDR1 and CDR2: SGHAT and FQNNGV.

The rearrangement joins TRBV11-2 to TRBJ2-1; 7 bases agree with TRBD2. This clonotype originated in a human donor with multiple sclerosis. The specimen was CD4+ T cells from PBMCs. CDR3 sequence reads: CASSLGVAGYNEQFF. The DNA of the CDR3 is TGTGCCAGCAGCTTAGGGGTAGCGGGTTACAATGAGCAGTTCTTC.